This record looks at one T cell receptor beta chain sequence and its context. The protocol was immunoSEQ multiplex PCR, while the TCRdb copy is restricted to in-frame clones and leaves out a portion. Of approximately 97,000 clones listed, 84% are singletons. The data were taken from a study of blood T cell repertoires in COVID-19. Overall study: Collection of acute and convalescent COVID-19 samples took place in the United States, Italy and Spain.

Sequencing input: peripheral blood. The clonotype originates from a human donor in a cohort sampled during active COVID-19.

The CDR3 here is CASSSTGTFDNTIYF. For the CDR3, the DNA is TGCGCCAGCAGCAGTACAGGGACCTTTGACAACACCATATATTTT. The rearrangement joins TRBV4-1 to TRBJ1-3; a possible D gene is TRBD1 (6 bases). There are 15 residues in the CDR3. Germline CDR1 and CDR2: MGHRA and YSYEKL. With 5 bases removed from V and 7 bases from J, the gap between germline ends came to 18 bases.